The 28 T cell receptor beta chains below all came from one sample that was sequenced in a study of CD8 T cells in ankylosing spondylitis. TCRdb processed the 5' RACE reads anew with MiXCR; each CDR3 protein has one entry. Of about 300,000 distinct CDR3 sequences listed, 11% were seen once; the top ten hold roughly a tenth. What was sequenced was blood, either unsorted or a sorted T cell fraction (not recorded which). The receptors here all came from a female donor with ankylosing spondylitis or in good health (not recorded which).

The chain is built from TRBV5-5 and TRBJ2-2; tentatively, D is TRBD1 (5 bases). V shed 1 base and J shed 8 bases, with 12 bases lying between them. The germline V gene encodes CDR1 SGHKS and CDR2 YYEKEE (reference sequence). The CDR3 has 14 amino acids. CDR3 coding DNA: TGTGCCAGCAGCTTGATGGGGCTCCAAGGGGAGCTGTTTTTT. Its protein product is CASSLMGLQGELFF.

This clonotype was detected ten times or more. The chain is built from TRBV5-1 and TRBJ1-2; TRBD1 matches at 8 bases. Germline assignment: CDR1 SGHRS and CDR2 YFSETQ. The CDR3 loop spans 15 amino acids. V lost 4 bases and J lost 7; bases outside the gene matches: 12. This CDR3 reads CASSPGQGEVRGYTF. The CDR3, as DNA: TGCGCCAGCAGCCCTGGACAGGGAGAGGTGCGTGGCTACACCTTC.

This chain connects TRBV3-1 to TRBJ2-3, with TRBD1 matching 7 bases. J was trimmed by 2 bases and V by 2 bases; bases with no gene match: 7. The germline V gene encodes CDR1 LGHDT and CDR2 YNNKEL (reference sequence). The CDR3 is 16 amino acids. The CDR3 is CASSQWTGVDTDTQYF. The CDR3 DNA follows: TGTGCCAGCAGCCAATGGACAGGTGTTGACACAGATACGCAGTATTTT.

The genes are TRBV6-2 or TRBV6-3 and TRBJ1-2; 10 positions agree with TRBD1. The germline gives CDR1 MNHEY, CDR2 SVGEGT. The CDR3 consists of 14 residues. J gave up 6 bases and V 6 bases, and 7 bases lay outside the gene matches. This chain's CDR3 is CASSLDRGRDGYTF. For the CDR3, the DNA is TGTGCCAGCAGCCTCGACAGGGGGCGGGATGGCTACACCTTC.

This clonotype has just a few counts. The J gene is TRBJ2-5, the V gene TRBV7-2; the D gene is possibly TRBD2 (5 bases). The germline V gene has CDR1 SGHTA and CDR2 FQGNSA. V lost 5 bases to trimming and J lost 5 bases, with 15 bases between them. The CDR3 contains 14 residues. The CDR3: CASSTGPPGETQYF. DNA for the CDR3: TGTGCCAGCAGCACCGGACCACCGGGGGAGACCCAGTACTTC.

Ten or more counts support this clonotype. V gene TRBV7-2 combines with J gene TRBJ2-5; D possibly corresponds to TRBD1 (5 bases). Germline V gives CDR1 SGHTA, CDR2 FQGNSA. V was shortened by 1 base and J by 6 bases, with 12 bases between the two germline ends. This CDR3 region has 14 residues. The DNA for the CDR3 is TGTGCCAGCAGCTTAGAAGGGGTCAGGAAGACCCAGTACTTC. This translates into CASSLEGVRKTQYF. The entire variable domain, with the rest obtained from reference TRBV7-2 and TRBJ2-5, is as follows: GAGVSQSPSNKVTEKGKDVELRCDPISGHTALYWYRQSLGQGLEFLIYFQGNSAPDKSGLPSDRFSAERTGGSVSTLTIQRTQQEDSAVYLCASSLEGVRKTQYFGPGTRLLVL.

This clonotype occurred many times. The gene calls are TRBV20-1 and TRBJ2-3; 9 positions match TRBD2. The V and J ends lost 7 bases and 3 bases, in that order; junction bases with no gene match: 2. CDR1 is DFQATT, CDR2 SNEGSKA, per germline (reference sequence). This CDR3 is built from 12 residues. This CDR3 reads CSGLAGTDTQYF. The CDR3 region has the DNA TGCAGTGGCCTAGCGGGGACAGATACGCAGTATTTT.

This clonotype was observed at least ten times. The rearrangement links TRBV6-2 or TRBV6-3 to TRBJ1-2; D ambiguous. The CDR3 is 13 amino acids. The germline V gene encodes CDR1 MNHEY and CDR2 SVGEGT. V lost 7 bases and J lost 4, with 13 bases in between. The CDR3 spells CASTLGRFYGYTF. The DNA of the CDR3 is TGTGCCAGCACCCTTGGCCGATTCTATGGCTACACCTTC.

The table lists this clonotype with many counts. This sequence joins TRBV15 and TRBJ2-3; 7 bases map to TRBD2. The CDR3 is 15 residues long. Losses at the gene ends were 6 bases for V and 6 bases for J; bases not matched to a gene: 12. Per the germline V gene, CDR1 is LNHNV and CDR2 is YYDKDF (reference sequence). The CDR3: CATSLQRGASDTQYF. DNA for the CDR3: TGTGCCACCAGTCTGCAGCGGGGAGCCTCCGATACGCAGTATTTT.

This clonotype was found many times. This chain connects TRBV5-1 to TRBJ2-2; D not resolved. CDR1 and CDR2 (germline): SGHRS, YFSETQ. There are 15 residues in the CDR3. V was cut by 1 base and J by 1 base, with 8 bases left in between. The CDR3 DNA reads TGCGCCAGCAGCTTGAACGCGGAGAACACCGGGGAGCTGTTTTTT. Translated: CASSLNAENTGELFF.

The V call is TRBV5-1, the J call TRBJ2-5; no firm D call. The CDR3 has 15 amino acids. CDR1 is SGHRS, CDR2 YFSETQ, per germline. V was cut by 5 bases and J by 1 base, with 15 bases left in between. The CDR3 DNA sequence: TGCGCCAGCAGGCCGGGTTTGGGAACCCAAGAGACCCAGTACTTC. This encodes CASRPGLGTQETQYF.

Many counts were recorded for this clonotype. The V call is TRBV20-1, the J call TRBJ2-7; D remains ambiguous. The germline V gene has CDR1 DFQATT and CDR2 SNEGSKA (reference sequence). V gave up 3 bases and J gave up 3 bases, with 18 bases separating them. This CDR3 spans 15 amino acids. This CDR3 reads CSASQLVLPIYEQYF. The CDR3 DNA reads as TGCAGTGCTAGTCAACTGGTCTTACCCATCTACGAGCAGTACTTC.

The sample holds a few counts of this clonotype. The rearrangement uses TRBV20-1 and TRBJ2-6, with D possibly being TRBD1 (5 bases). Deletions cut 3 bases from V and 0 bases from J, with 15 bases between. CDR1 and CDR2 (germline): DFQATT, SNEGSKA (reference sequence). The CDR3 covers 17 residues. The chain's CDR3 is CSASRRVRRSGANVLTF. CDR3 nucleotides: TGCAGTGCTAGCCGCAGGGTTCGTCGCTCTGGGGCCAACGTCCTGACTTTC.

This clonotype was seen repeatedly, ten times or more. The V gene is TRBV5-1, the J gene TRBJ2-1; tentatively, D is TRBD2 (5 bases). Trimming took 4 bases from V and 9 from J, leaving 17 bases between them. The CDR3 sequence is 14 residues long. CDR1 SGHRS and CDR2 YFSETQ come from the germline V gene. DNA of the CDR3: TGCGCCAGCAGCGAGGGATCCGGGTGGACTGAGCAGTTCTTC. Its translation is CASSEGSGWTEQFF.

The chain carries TRBV5-6 and TRBJ2-5; 9 nucleotides line up with TRBD1. With V trimmed by 4 bases and J by 5 bases, 6 bases remained unmatched. In germline, CDR1 is SGHDT, CDR2 YYEEEE. The CDR3 has 14 amino acids. CDR3 bases: TGTGCCAGCAGCGTAGGACAGGGGACGGAGACCCAGTACTTC. Translated: CASSVGQGTETQYF.

There are many counts of this clonotype. The chain uses TRBV5-1 and TRBJ2-1; 7 bases agree with TRBD1. The CDR3 is made up of 13 amino acids. The germline V gene has CDR1 SGHRS and CDR2 YFSETQ. V gave up 8 bases and J gave up 4 bases; unmatched junction bases: 6. As DNA, the CDR3 is TGCGCCAGTGCCGGGACAGATTACAATGAGCAGTTCTTC. This sequence encodes CASAGTDYNEQFF.

This clonotype was observed many times. V usage is TRBV13 and J usage is TRBJ2-3; D possibly corresponds to TRBD2 (5 bases). This CDR3 is 14 amino acids long. Germline-derived CDR1 and CDR2 are PRHDT and FYEKMQ (reference sequence). With 5 bases removed from V and 4 bases from J, the gap between germline ends came to 13 bases. CDR3 residues: CASSTGRVPDTQYF. Here the CDR3 DNA reads TGTGCCAGCAGCACGGGGAGAGTACCAGATACGCAGTATTTT.

The gene calls are TRBV5-1 and TRBJ2-6; TRBD1 is a possible D gene (7 bases). The V gene lost 5 bases and the J gene lost 5 bases, with 23 bases spanning the gap. The CDR3 runs to 18 residues. Germline CDR1 reads SGHRS; CDR2 reads YFSETQ. CDR3 sequence (DNA): TGCGCCAGCAGTTACTACCAGGGGGGTATGAGTTGGGCCAACGTCCTGACTTTC. This translates into CASSYYQGGMSWANVLTF.

This clonotype was picked up many times. The rearrangement joins TRBV12-3 or TRBV12-4 to TRBJ1-1, with TRBD1 as a possible D gene (5 bases). The CDR3 totals 14 residues. V was pared by 3 bases and J by 2 bases, with 10 bases between. CDR3 sequence reads: CASSFKGSNTEAFF. In nucleotides, the CDR3 is TGTGCCAGCAGTTTTAAGGGGAGTAACACTGAAGCTTTCTTT.

This clonotype came up many times. The chain is built from TRBV20-1 and TRBJ2-3, with 8 bases lining up with TRBD2. This CDR3 comprises 13 residues. Looked up from germline, CDR1 is DFQATT and CDR2 is SNEGSKA (reference sequence). The ends lost 6 bases at V and 2 bases at J; junction bases unmatched: 4. The CDR3 region has the DNA TGCAGTGCGAAGCGGGAGATCACAGATACGCAGTATTTT. Amino acid sequence: CSAKREITDTQYF.

This clonotype was counted many times. This chain joins TRBV10-2 and TRBJ2-1; D is possibly TRBD2 (5 bases). V was clipped by 5 bases and J by 6 bases, with 11 bases between them. Germline values: CDR1 WSHSY, CDR2 SAAADI. The CDR3 totals 13 residues. CDR3: CASSSGIFNEQFF. In DNA, the CDR3 is TGCGCCAGCAGTTCCGGGATCTTCAATGAGCAGTTCTTC.

The chain carries TRBV5-1 and TRBJ2-7; D remains ambiguous. V dropped 0 bases and J dropped 0 bases, with 10 bases sitting between them. This CDR3 contains 15 residues. The germline V gene has CDR1 SGHRS and CDR2 YFSETQ. Here the CDR3 DNA reads TGCGCCAGCAGCTTGGCCCCAACCGGCTCCTACGAGCAGTACTTC. Protein sequence: CASSLAPTGSYEQYF.

This clonotype was observed a handful of times. The rearrangement links TRBV4-3 to TRBJ2-7; 7 bases align to TRBD1. Germline loops: CDR1 LGHNA, CDR2 YSLEER. CDR3 length equals 16 residues. Trimming took 2 bases from V and 0 from J; bases not matched to a gene: 7. CDR3 bases: TGCGCCAGCAGCCAATCCCGGGACAGTAGCTCCTACGAGCAGTACTTC. It yields the protein CASSQSRDSSSYEQYF.

This clonotype was seen ten or more times. The chain has TRBV29-1 and TRBJ1-5, with 7 bases lining up with TRBD1. CDR1 SQVTM and CDR2 ANQGSEA come from the germline V gene. This CDR3 has 14 residues. Trimming removed 6 bases from V and 2 bases from J; junction bases left unmatched: 7. The CDR3 sequence is CSVGDSLGNQPQHF. CDR3 sequence (DNA): TGCAGCGTAGGGGACAGTTTGGGCAATCAGCCCCAGCATTTT.

This clonotype has more than one count but fewer than ten. The CDR3 DNA follows: TGCGCCGGTTCTCCGAAGGGGGGTCAGCCCCAGCATTTT. As protein: CAGSPKGGQPQHF. This rearrangement joins TRBV10-1 to TRBJ1-5; weak D call: TRBD1 (6 bases). This CDR3 has 13 residues. Per germline, CDR1 WNHNN and CDR2 SYGVQD (reference sequence). V was pared by 11 bases and J by 6 bases, with 17 bases between.

V is TRBV7-8 and J is TRBJ2-6; TRBD1 matches 8 bases. V was pared by 2 bases and J by 0 bases, with 9 bases of the junction left unmatched. The germline V gene encodes CDR1 SGHVS and CDR2 FQNEAQ. The CDR3 covers 19 residues. CDR3 loop: CASSLRAHRGNSGANVLTF. The CDR3 bases are TGTGCCAGCAGCTTACGTGCGCACAGGGGGAACTCTGGGGCCAACGTCCTGACTTTC.

This clonotype was recorded many times. The chain carries TRBV5-1 and TRBJ1-2; D remains unclear. Trimming removed 0 bases at V and 8 bases at J, with 14 bases between. The CDR3 runs to 14 residues. From germline, CDR1 is SGHRS and CDR2 YFSETQ. CDR3 loop: CASSLGATNGGYTF. CDR3 DNA: TGCGCCAGCAGCTTGGGGGCGACGAACGGGGGCTACACCTTC.

This clonotype was recorded a few times. CDR3 residues: CSAMTGSGNTIYF. The DNA for the CDR3 is TGCAGTGCTATGACAGGGTCTGGAAACACCATATATTTT. The rearrangement links TRBV20-1 to TRBJ1-3, with 7 bases identical to TRBD1. Germline assignment: CDR1 DFQATT and CDR2 SNEGSKA (reference sequence). With V trimmed by 4 bases and J by 1 base, 1 base remained unmatched. CDR3 length equals 13 residues.